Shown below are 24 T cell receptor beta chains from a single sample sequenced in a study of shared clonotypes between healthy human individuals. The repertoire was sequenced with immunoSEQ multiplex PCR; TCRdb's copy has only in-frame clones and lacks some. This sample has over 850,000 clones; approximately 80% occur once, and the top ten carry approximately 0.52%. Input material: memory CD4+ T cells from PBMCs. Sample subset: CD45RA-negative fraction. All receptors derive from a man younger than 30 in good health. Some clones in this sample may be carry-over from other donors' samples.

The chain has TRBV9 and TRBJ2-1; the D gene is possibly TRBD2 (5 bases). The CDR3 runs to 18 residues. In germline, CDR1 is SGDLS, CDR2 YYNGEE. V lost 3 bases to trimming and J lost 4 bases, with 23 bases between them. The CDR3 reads CASSAGVYFNSEYNEQFF. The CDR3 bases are TGTGCCAGCAGCGCCGGGGTGTACTTCAATTCAGAATACAATGAGCAGTTCTTC.

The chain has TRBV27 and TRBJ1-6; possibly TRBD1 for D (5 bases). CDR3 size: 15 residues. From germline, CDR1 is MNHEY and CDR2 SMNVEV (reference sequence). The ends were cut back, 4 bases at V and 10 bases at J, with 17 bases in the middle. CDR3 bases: TGTGCCAGCAGTTGGGGGAGCCCTCGGGACTCACCCCTCCACTTT. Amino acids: CASSWGSPRDSPLHF.

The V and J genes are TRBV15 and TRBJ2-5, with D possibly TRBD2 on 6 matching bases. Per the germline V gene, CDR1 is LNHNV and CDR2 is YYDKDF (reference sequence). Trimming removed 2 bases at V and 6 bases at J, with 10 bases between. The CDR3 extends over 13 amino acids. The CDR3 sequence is CATSRPGAKTQYF. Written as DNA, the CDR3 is TGTGCCACCAGCAGACCGGGAGCAAAGACCCAGTACTTC.

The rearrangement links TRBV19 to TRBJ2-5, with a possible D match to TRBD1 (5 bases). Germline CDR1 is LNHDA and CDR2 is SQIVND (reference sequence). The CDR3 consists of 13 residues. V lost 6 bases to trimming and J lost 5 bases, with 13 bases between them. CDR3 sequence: CASRGPTRETQYF. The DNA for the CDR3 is TGTGCCAGTAGGGGGCCCACCAGGGAGACCCAGTACTTC.

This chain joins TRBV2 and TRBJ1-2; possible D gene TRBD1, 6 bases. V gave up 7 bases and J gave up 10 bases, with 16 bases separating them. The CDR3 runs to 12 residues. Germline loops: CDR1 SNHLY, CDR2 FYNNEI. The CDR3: CASTAEAGAYTF. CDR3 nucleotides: TGTGCCAGCACCGCTGAGGCAGGGGCCTACACCTTC.

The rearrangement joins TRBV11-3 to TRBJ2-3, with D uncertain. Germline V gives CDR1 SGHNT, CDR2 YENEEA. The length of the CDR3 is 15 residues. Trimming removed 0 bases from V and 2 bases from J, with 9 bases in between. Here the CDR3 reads CASSLEGLPTDTQYF. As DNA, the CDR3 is TGTGCCAGCAGCTTAGAGGGCTTACCCACAGATACGCAGTATTTT.

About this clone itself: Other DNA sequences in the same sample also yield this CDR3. The chain's CDR3 is CASSPRRDNEQFF. In DNA, the CDR3 is TGTGCCAGCTCACCAAGGAGGGACAATGAGCAGTTCTTC. V usage is TRBV18 and J usage is TRBJ2-1, with D maybe TRBD2 (6 bases). CDR3 size: 13 residues. V was pared by 2 bases and J by 5 bases, with 7 bases between. The germline CDR1 and CDR2 sequences are KGHSH and LQKENI.

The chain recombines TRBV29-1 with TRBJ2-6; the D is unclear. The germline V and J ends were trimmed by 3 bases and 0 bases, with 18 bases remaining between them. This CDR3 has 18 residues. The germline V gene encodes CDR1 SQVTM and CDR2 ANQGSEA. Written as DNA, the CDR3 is TGCAGCGTTGATGCCACCAATAAAAAGAGCTCTGGGGCCAACGTCCTGACTTTC. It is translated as CSVDATNKKSSGANVLTF.

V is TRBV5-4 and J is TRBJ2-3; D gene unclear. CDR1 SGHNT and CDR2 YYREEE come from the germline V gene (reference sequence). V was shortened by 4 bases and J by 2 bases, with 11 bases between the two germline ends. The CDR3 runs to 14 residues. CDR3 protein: CASSQRSYTDTQYF. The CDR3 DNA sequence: TGTGCCAGCAGCCAAAGGTCTTACACAGATACGCAGTATTTT.

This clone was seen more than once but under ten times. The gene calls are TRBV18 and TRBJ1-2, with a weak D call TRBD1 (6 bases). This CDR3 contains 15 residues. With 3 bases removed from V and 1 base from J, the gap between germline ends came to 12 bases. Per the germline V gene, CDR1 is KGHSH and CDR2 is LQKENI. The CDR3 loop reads CASSPGGSLNYGYTF. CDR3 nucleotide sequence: TGTGCCAGCTCACCGGGGGGCTCACTTAACTATGGCTACACCTTC.

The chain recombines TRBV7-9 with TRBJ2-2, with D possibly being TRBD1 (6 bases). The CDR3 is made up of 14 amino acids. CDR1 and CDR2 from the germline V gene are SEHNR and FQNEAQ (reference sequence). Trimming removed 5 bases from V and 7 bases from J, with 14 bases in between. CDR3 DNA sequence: TGTGCCAGCAGCCGTAACAGAGGGGGCGGGGAGCTGTTTTTT. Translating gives CASSRNRGGGELFF.

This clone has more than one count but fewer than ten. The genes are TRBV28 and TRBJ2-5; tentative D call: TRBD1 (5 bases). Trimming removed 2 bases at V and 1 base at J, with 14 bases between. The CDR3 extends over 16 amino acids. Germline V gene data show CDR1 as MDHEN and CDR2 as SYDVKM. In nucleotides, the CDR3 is TGTGCCAGCAGTTTAGGGCAGGGCGCTATCCAAGAGACCCAGTACTTC. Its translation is CASSLGQGAIQETQYF.

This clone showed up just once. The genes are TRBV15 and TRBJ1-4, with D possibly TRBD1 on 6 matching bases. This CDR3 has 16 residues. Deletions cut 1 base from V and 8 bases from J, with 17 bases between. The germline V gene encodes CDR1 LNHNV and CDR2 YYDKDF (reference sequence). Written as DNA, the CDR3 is TGTGCCACCAGCAGAGGGGGGCTGACAGCCCTCGAAAAACTGTTTTTT. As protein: CATSRGGLTALEKLFF.

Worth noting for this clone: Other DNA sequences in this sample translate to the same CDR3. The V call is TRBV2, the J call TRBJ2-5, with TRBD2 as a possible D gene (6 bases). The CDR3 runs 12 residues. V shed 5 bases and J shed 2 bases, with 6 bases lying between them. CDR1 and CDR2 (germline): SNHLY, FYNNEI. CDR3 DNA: TGTGCCAGCAGTAGCGGGCAAGAGACCCAGTACTTC. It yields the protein CASSSGQETQYF.

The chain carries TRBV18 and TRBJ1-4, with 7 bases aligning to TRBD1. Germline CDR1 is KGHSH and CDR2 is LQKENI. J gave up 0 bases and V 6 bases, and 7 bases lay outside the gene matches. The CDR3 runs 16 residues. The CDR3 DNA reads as TGTGCCAGCTCGCGAGGACAGGTTGCAACTAATGAAAAACTGTTTTTT. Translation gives CASSRGQVATNEKLFF.

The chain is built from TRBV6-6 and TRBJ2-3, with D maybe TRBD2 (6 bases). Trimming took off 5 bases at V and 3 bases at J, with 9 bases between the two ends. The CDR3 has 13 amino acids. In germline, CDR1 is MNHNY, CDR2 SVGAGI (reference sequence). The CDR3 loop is CASSNRGTDTQYF. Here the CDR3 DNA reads TGTGCCAGCAGTAACCGGGGGACAGATACGCAGTATTTT.

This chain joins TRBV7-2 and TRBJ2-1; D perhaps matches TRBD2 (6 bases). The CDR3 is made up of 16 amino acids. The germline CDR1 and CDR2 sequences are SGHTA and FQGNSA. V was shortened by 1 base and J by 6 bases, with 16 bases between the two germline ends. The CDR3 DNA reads TGTGCCAGCAGCTTAGGGGTGGCAGGGAGGCGCAATGAGCAGTTCTTC. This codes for CASSLGVAGRRNEQFF.

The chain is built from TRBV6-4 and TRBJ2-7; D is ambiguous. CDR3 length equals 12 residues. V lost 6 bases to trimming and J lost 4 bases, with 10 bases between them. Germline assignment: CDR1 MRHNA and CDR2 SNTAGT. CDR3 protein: CASRITLYEQYF. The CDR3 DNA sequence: TGTGCCAGCAGGATAACCCTGTACGAGCAGTACTTC.

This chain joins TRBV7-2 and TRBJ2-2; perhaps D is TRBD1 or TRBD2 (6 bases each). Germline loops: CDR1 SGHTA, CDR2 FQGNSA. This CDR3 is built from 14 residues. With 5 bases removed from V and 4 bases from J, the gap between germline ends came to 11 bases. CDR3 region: CASSRGRSTGELFF. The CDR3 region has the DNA TGTGCCAGCAGCCGGGGGCGAAGCACCGGGGAGCTGTTTTTT.

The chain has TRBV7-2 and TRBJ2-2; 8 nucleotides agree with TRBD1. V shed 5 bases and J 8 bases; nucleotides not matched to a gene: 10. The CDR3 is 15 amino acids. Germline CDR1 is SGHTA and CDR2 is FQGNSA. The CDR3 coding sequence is TGTGCCAGCAGCACAAGGACAGGGCCCGAGGGGGAGCTGTTTTTT. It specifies CASSTRTGPEGELFF.

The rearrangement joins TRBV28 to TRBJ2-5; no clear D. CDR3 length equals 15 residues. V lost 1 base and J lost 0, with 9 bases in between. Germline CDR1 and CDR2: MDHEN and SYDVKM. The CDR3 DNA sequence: TGTGCCAGCAGTTTATCGTGGCAGTACCAAGAGACCCAGTACTTC. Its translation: CASSLSWQYQETQYF. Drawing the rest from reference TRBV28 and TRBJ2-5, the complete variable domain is DVKVTQSSRYLVKRTGEKVFLECVQDMDHENMFWYRQDPGLGLRLIYFSYDVKMKEKGDIPEGYSVSREKKERFSLILESASTNQTSMYLCASSLSWQYQETQYFGPGTRLLVL.

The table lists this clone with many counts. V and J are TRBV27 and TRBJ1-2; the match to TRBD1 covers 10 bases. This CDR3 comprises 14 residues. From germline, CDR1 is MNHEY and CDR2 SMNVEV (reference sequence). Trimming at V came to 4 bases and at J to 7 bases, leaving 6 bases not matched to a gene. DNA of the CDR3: TGTGCCAGCAGTTCCCAGGGACAGGGGAGTGGCTACACCTTC. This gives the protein CASSSQGQGSGYTF.

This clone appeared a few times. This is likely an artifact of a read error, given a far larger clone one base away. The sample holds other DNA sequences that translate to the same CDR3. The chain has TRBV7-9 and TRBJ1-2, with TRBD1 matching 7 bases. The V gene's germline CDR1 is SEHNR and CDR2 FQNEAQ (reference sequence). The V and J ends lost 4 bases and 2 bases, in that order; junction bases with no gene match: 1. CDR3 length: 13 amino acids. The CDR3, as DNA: TGTGCCAGCAGCTCGACAGGGAACTATGGCTACACCTTC. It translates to CASSSTGNYGYTF.

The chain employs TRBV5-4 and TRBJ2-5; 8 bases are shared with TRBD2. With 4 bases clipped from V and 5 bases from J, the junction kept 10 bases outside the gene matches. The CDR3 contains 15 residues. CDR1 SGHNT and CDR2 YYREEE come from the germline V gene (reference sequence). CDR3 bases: TGTGCCAGCAGCACCGGACTAGCAGGAGGGGAGACCCAGTACTTC. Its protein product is CASSTGLAGGETQYF. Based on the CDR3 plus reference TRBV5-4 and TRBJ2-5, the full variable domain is ETGVTQSPTHLIKTRGQQVTLRCSSQSGHNTVSWYQQALGQGPQFIFQYYREEENGRGNFPPRFSGLQFPNYSSELNVNALELDDSALYLCASSTGLAGGETQYFGPGTRLLVL.